These 11 T cell receptor beta chains were sequenced from one sample in a study of cytomegalovirus exposure and HLA in healthy donors. PCR used 60 Vbeta primers and 13 Jbeta primers. Repertoires were generated with immunoSEQ multiplex PCR, while TCRdb's copy carries only in-frame clones and drops some. This sample carries fewer than 200,000 clones, 65% to 80% of them seen once, and the ten largest clones take 2.1%. The sample taken for sequencing was PBMCs. All receptors derive from a man aged 40-55 years in good health and CMV-seronegative.

This clone has just a few counts. J is TRBJ2-5 and V is TRBV5-1; possibly TRBD2 for D (7 bases). V lost 4 bases, J lost 4 bases, and 17 bases lay in between. The V gene's germline CDR1 is SGHRS and CDR2 YFSETQ. The CDR3 runs to 15 residues. The CDR3: CASSHNVGGRETQYF. The DNA for the CDR3 is TGCGCCAGCAGCCACAATGTGGGGGGGCGAGAGACCCAGTACTTC.

The J gene is TRBJ1-2, the V gene TRBV30; 7 bases agree with TRBD1. V gave up 3 bases and J gave up 7 bases; unmatched junction bases: 8. The germline CDR1 and CDR2 sequences are GTSNPN and SVGIG (reference sequence). The CDR3 contains 13 residues. The CDR3 reads CAWSPTGLGGYTF. DNA of the CDR3: TGTGCCTGGAGCCCGACAGGGCTGGGTGGCTACACCTTC. Looking up the rest from reference TRBV30 and TRBJ1-2 gives the full variable domain: SQTIHQWPATLVQPVGSPLSLECTVEGTSNPNLYWYRQAAGRGLQLLFYSVGIGQISSEVPQNLSASRPQDRQFILSSKKLLLSDSGFYLCAWSPTGLGGYTFGSGTRLTVV.

J is TRBJ2-5 and V is TRBV28; D not resolved. The germline V and J ends were trimmed by 5 bases and 5 bases, with 6 bases remaining between them. Germline assignment: CDR1 MDHEN and CDR2 SYDVKM. The CDR3 has 11 residues. The CDR3 DNA reads as TGTGCCAGCAGTGTGGGCGAGACCCAGTACTTC. It is translated as CASSVGETQYF.

V and J are TRBV6-5 and TRBJ2-1; D remains unclear. Deletions cut 4 bases from V and 9 bases from J, with 10 bases between. CDR3 length: 12 residues. Germline CDR1 is MNHEY and CDR2 is SVGAGI. The CDR3 reads CASSSTSGEQFF. Here the CDR3 DNA reads TGTGCCAGCAGTTCCACTTCCGGTGAGCAGTTCTTC.

The chain carries TRBV7-9 and TRBJ1-5, with D perhaps matching TRBD1 (5 bases). CDR1 is SEHNR and CDR2 is FQNEAQ in the germline V gene (reference sequence). The CDR3 runs 13 residues. Trimming removed 5 bases at V and 5 bases at J, with 10 bases between. CDR3 sequence reads: CASSIAGDQPQHF. The CDR3 region has the DNA TGTGCCAGCAGCATTGCGGGGGATCAGCCCCAGCATTTT.

V is TRBV10-3 and J is TRBJ2-5; D may correspond to TRBD1 or TRBD2 (6 bases each). The end of the DNA is better explained by TRBJ2-7, so the J call may be wrong. From germline, CDR1 is ENHRY and CDR2 SYGVKD. CDR3 length: 14 residues. CDR3 sequence (DNA): TGTGCCATCACACGCGGGGCAGGGGACTACGAGCAGTACTTC. Its protein product is CAITRGAGDYEQYF.

This chain joins TRBV7-9 and TRBJ2-3, with 9 bases that match TRBD2. The CDR3 spans 16 residues. Trimming at V came to 5 bases and at J to 6 bases, leaving 12 bases not matched to a gene. Germline CDR1 reads SEHNR; CDR2 reads FQNEAQ (reference sequence). The CDR3 DNA is TGTGCCAGCAGCCCGAAGACTAGCGGCCCTAAGGATACGCAGTATTTT. Its translation: CASSPKTSGPKDTQYF.

The chain uses TRBV14 and TRBJ1-4, with D uncertain. V lost 2 bases and J 3 bases, leaving 13 bases between the germline ends. CDR3 length: 16 residues. Germline V gives CDR1 SGHDN, CDR2 FVKESK. The CDR3 DNA reads as TGTGCCAGCAGCCAACCCGCCGGGTATGCTAATGAAAAACTGTTTTTT. It specifies CASSQPAGYANEKLFF.

The rearrangement links TRBV6-5 to TRBJ1-1; 8 bases align to TRBD1. This CDR3 spans 13 amino acids. V trimming: 4 bases; J trimming: 7 bases; junction bases outside the gene matches: 5. The germline gives CDR1 MNHEY, CDR2 SVGAGI. The CDR3 bases are TGTGCCAGCAGTTCCCTCGGACAGGGTGAAGCTTTCTTT. Translation: CASSSLGQGEAFF.

The chain links TRBV5-1 to TRBJ2-3; TRBD2 aligns across 9 bases. The CDR3 totals 15 residues. V lost 0 bases to trimming and J lost 6 bases; unmatched junction nucleotides: 5. The germline gives CDR1 SGHRS, CDR2 YFSETQ. Written as DNA, the CDR3 is TGCGCCAGCAGCTTGGTGGCGGGAGGGTTGGATACGCAGTATTTT. Translating it yields CASSLVAGGLDTQYF.

V usage is TRBV19 and J usage is TRBJ2-6, with D possibly matching TRBD1 (5 bases). CDR1 is LNHDA and CDR2 is SQIVND in the germline V gene (reference sequence). Trimming stripped 2 bases from V and 0 bases from J, with 26 bases between. The CDR3 contains 22 residues. This CDR3 reads CASSILLFGQGVSYSGANVLTF. Written as DNA, the CDR3 is TGTGCCAGTAGTATACTCCTCTTCGGGCAGGGCGTCTCCTACTCTGGGGCCAACGTCCTGACTTTC.